Below, 29 T cell receptor beta chains from the same sample are listed, as sequenced in a study of regulatory T cells in long-lasting Graves disease. Construction of the TCR beta libraries employed iRepertoire HTBI primers in conjunction with Arm-PCR of CDR3 regions. A single record per CDR3 protein comes from TCRdb applying MiXCR to the multiplex PCR reads. Of 400,000 to 600,000 distinct CDR3 sequences in the sample, roughly a fifth were seen once. Described time point: persistent/refractory GD, antithyroid drugs over 5 years with positive TRAb. There was RNA extracted from PBMCs, and the TCR library was made from it. The specimen comprised peripheral blood mononuclear cells (PBMCs), sampled when the disease was refractory, from a patient treated with antithyroid drugs. The origin of the receptors is a female donor with Graves disease.

This clonotype occurred many times. The chain uses TRBV7-9 and TRBJ2-5; no clear D gene. The CDR3 runs 13 residues. V dropped 1 base and J dropped 3 bases, with 6 bases sitting between them. Germline values: CDR1 SEHNR, CDR2 FQNEAQ (reference sequence). The CDR3 region is CASSLVAKETQYF. CDR3 coding DNA: TGTGCCAGCAGCTTAGTGGCTAAAGAGACCCAGTACTTC.

In this sample, this clonotype turned up a few times. The chain recombines TRBV20-1 with TRBJ2-5, with D unclear. Trimming took off 4 bases at V and 5 bases at J, with 14 bases between the two ends. Germline CDR1 is DFQATT and CDR2 is SNEGSKA (reference sequence). The CDR3 consists of 13 residues. The CDR3 DNA reads as TGCAGTGCTAATGACTGGCCGCTGGAGACCCAGTACTTC. This translates into CSANDWPLETQYF.

This clonotype was observed a handful of times. The gene calls are TRBV20-1 and TRBJ2-2, with 11 positions matching TRBD2. CDR3 size: 14 residues. V dropped 5 bases and J dropped 6; count of bases not matched to a gene: 5. Germline V gives CDR1 DFQATT, CDR2 SNEGSKA (reference sequence). CDR3 nucleotide sequence: TGCAGTGCTGCCCTGACTAGCGGGGCCGGGGAGCTGTTTTTT. Its translation is CSAALTSGAGELFF.

This sequence joins TRBV6-2 or TRBV6-3 and TRBJ1-6; no reliable D call. From germline, CDR1 is MNHEY and CDR2 SVGEGT. CDR3 length: 17 residues. V was trimmed by 0 bases and J by 1 base, leaving 10 bases between them. The CDR3 DNA reads as TGTGCCAGCAGTTACTCCTCCCGGGGTTCCTATAATTCACCCCTCCACTTT. Translating gives CASSYSSRGSYNSPLHF.

This clonotype was recorded many times. CDR3 bases: TGTGCCAGCAGCTTAGTCGGCAGGGGTTCCTACGAGCAGTACTTC. Translation: CASSLVGRGSYEQYF. The chain is built from TRBV7-2 and TRBJ2-7; D is perhaps TRBD1 (6 bases). The germline V and J ends were trimmed by 1 base and 1 base, with 11 bases remaining between them. The CDR3 is made up of 15 amino acids. CDR1 is SGHTA, CDR2 FQGNSA, per germline.

In its sample, this clonotype was seen many times. The V gene is TRBV7-2, the J gene TRBJ2-5; D gene unclear. Per the germline V gene, CDR1 is SGHTA and CDR2 is FQGNSA. V shed 4 bases and J shed 4 bases, with 10 bases lying between them. There are 13 residues in the CDR3. The CDR3 here is CASSSQAAETQYF. The CDR3 DNA follows: TGTGCCAGCAGCTCCCAGGCAGCAGAGACCCAGTACTTC.

This clonotype was counted between two and nine times. The V gene is TRBV5-1, the J gene TRBJ2-5, with a tentative D call TRBD2 (5 bases). From germline, CDR1 is SGHRS and CDR2 YFSETQ. This CDR3 contains 15 residues. Trimming left V 0 bases short and J 2 bases short, with 11 bases between. The CDR3 nucleotides read TGCGCCAGCAGCTTGGTCGGCCAGCGGCAAGAGACCCAGTACTTC. Translation: CASSLVGQRQETQYF.

This clonotype has only a few counts. The chain links TRBV3-1 to TRBJ1-1, with 10 bases aligning to TRBD1. The CDR3 has 15 residues. The germline V gene encodes CDR1 LGHDT and CDR2 YNNKEL (reference sequence). The J segment lost 3 bases and the V segment lost 3 bases, leaving 4 bases of the junction unmatched. CDR3 nucleotide sequence: TGTGCCAGCAGCCAGAGGGACAGGGGTCACACTGAAGCTTTCTTT. Its translation: CASSQRDRGHTEAFF.

This clonotype was picked up a small number of times. V gene TRBV6-1 combines with J gene TRBJ1-1, with D possibly being TRBD1 (5 bases). Trimming cost V 6 bases and J 5 bases, with 16 bases left between them. The CDR3 sequence is 14 residues long. Germline V CDR1 and CDR2: MNHNS, SASEGT. The chain's CDR3 is CASSLRAGETEAFF. The CDR3 DNA reads as TGTGCCAGCAGCCTTCGAGCGGGGGAAACTGAAGCTTTCTTT.

This clonotype was seen repeatedly, ten times or more. The V and J genes are TRBV20-1 and TRBJ1-1; D perhaps matches TRBD1 (5 bases). Trimming stripped 6 bases from V and 0 bases from J, with 11 bases between. Germline assignment: CDR1 DFQATT and CDR2 SNEGSKA (reference sequence). The CDR3 covers 13 residues. CDR3 loop: CSARGEMNTEAFF. The CDR3 nucleotides read TGCAGTGCAAGGGGTGAGATGAACACTGAAGCTTTCTTT.

A few counts support this clonotype. The J gene is TRBJ2-4, the V gene TRBV20-1, with 7 bases matching TRBD1. The CDR3 loop spans 14 amino acids. Germline V gives CDR1 DFQATT, CDR2 SNEGSKA (reference sequence). V lost 2 bases and J lost 2; bases outside the gene matches: 3. CDR3 sequence reads: CSARNRGSKNIQYF. As DNA, the CDR3 is TGCAGTGCTAGAAACAGGGGATCCAAAAACATTCAGTACTTC.

In its sample, this clonotype was seen a few times. This chain connects TRBV30 to TRBJ1-1, with unresolved D. The CDR3 has 13 amino acids. V was shortened by 0 bases and J by 6 bases, with 11 bases between the two germline ends. The germline CDR1 and CDR2 sequences are GTSNPN and SVGIG (reference sequence). CDR3 DNA sequence: TGTGCCTGGAGTGTACCCTGGCAGGCTGAAGCTTTCTTT. Amino acids: CAWSVPWQAEAFF.

For this clonotype: Germline is not matched at one junction end, which may reflect a read error. This chain connects TRBV29-1 to TRBJ2-5; D might be TRBD2 (6 bases). The CDR3 is made up of 12 amino acids. Germline assignment: CDR1 SQVTM and CDR2 ANQGSEA. The CDR3 DNA reads TGCAGCGTTGACTCTATCCCGGGACTCTCGAACTTC. This encodes CSVDSIPGLSNF.

This clonotype was counted between two and nine times. V is TRBV30 and J is TRBJ1-2; TRBD1 matches 9 bases. CDR3 length: 13 amino acids. The germline V gene encodes CDR1 GTSNPN and CDR2 SVGIG (reference sequence). Trimming removed 0 bases from V and 8 bases from J; junction bases left unmatched: 4. The CDR3 spells CAWSVQGAVGYTF. As DNA, the CDR3 is TGTGCCTGGAGTGTACAGGGGGCAGTGGGCTACACCTTC.

Many counts were recorded for this clonotype. The V gene is TRBV6-5, the J gene TRBJ1-6, with D possibly matching TRBD1 (5 bases). The CDR3 has 14 residues. The germline CDR1 and CDR2 sequences are MNHEY and SVGAGI. With 2 bases removed from V and 10 bases from J, the gap between germline ends came to 12 bases. The DNA for the CDR3 is TGTGCCAGCAGTTACGTCAGGGTCGGCTCACCCCTCCACTTT. Its protein product is CASSYVRVGSPLHF.

This clonotype was picked up many times. This sequence joins TRBV2 and TRBJ1-6; D gene ambiguous. With 6 bases removed from V and 7 bases from J, the gap between germline ends came to 13 bases. Germline-derived CDR1 and CDR2 are SNHLY and FYNNEI. This CDR3 has 14 amino acids. In nucleotides, the CDR3 is TGTGCCAGCAGCGAGGATCCAGGAAATTCACCCCTCCACTTT. Its protein product is CASSEDPGNSPLHF.

The chain links TRBV7-9 to TRBJ2-7; D uncertain. This CDR3 contains 11 residues. Trimming cost V 2 bases and J 5 bases, with 4 bases left between them. The germline V gene has CDR1 SEHNR and CDR2 FQNEAQ (reference sequence). CDR3 DNA sequence: TGTGCCAGCAGCTTAATCCACGAGCAGTACTTC. Protein product: CASSLIHEQYF.

This clonotype was seen ten or more times. The chain uses TRBV2 and TRBJ1-1; D is perhaps TRBD1 (6 bases). V was trimmed by 7 bases and J by 6 bases, leaving 24 bases between them. This CDR3 spans 16 amino acids. CDR1 and CDR2 (germline): SNHLY, FYNNEI. The CDR3 region has the DNA TGTGCCAGCACTTGGCCCTTGGACAGCCCAACGGCTGAAGCTTTCTTT. Its protein is CASTWPLDSPTAEAFF.

This clonotype was counted a few times. The genes are TRBV7-9 and TRBJ1-2; tentative D call: TRBD1 (6 bases). The CDR3 length is 16 residues. V was trimmed by 5 bases and J by 7 bases, leaving 23 bases between them. Germline values: CDR1 SEHNR, CDR2 FQNEAQ (reference sequence). The CDR3 loop reads CASSTAPIQGIGGYTF. The CDR3, as DNA: TGTGCCAGCAGCACAGCTCCCATACAGGGAATCGGTGGCTACACCTTC.

The CDR3 sequence: CASGGQAFGYTF. The CDR3 DNA reads as TGTGCCAGCGGGGGACAGGCATTTGGCTACACCTTC. V gene TRBV7-2 combines with J gene TRBJ1-2, with TRBD1 matching over 8 bases. V shed 8 bases and J 7 bases; nucleotides not matched to a gene: 6. This CDR3 region has 12 residues. Germline CDR1 and CDR2: SGHTA and FQGNSA. The full variable domain, rest sourced from reference TRBV7-2 and TRBJ1-2, is GAGVSQSPSNKVTEKGKDVELRCDPISGHTALYWYRQSLGQGLEFLIYFQGNSAPDKSGLPSDRFSAERTGGSVSTLTIQRTQQEDSAVYLCASGGQAFGYTFGSGTRLTVV.

CDR3 in amino acids: CASSFEYSKDGRYAQHF. CDR3 in DNA: TGTGCCAGCAGCTTCGAATATTCCAAGGACGGCCGGTATGCCCAGCATTTT. V and J are TRBV7-8 and TRBJ1-5, with D unclear. The CDR3 consists of 17 residues. Trimming shortened V by 3 bases and J by 11 bases, and 26 bases separated the two germline ends. Germline lookup yields CDR1 SGHVS and CDR2 FQNEAQ.

There are many counts of this clonotype. This sequence joins TRBV11-3 and TRBJ2-2; 9 bases match TRBD1. The J segment lost 5 bases and the V segment lost 4 bases, leaving 5 bases of the junction unmatched. The CDR3 covers 15 residues. CDR1 is SGHNT, CDR2 YENEEA, per germline. CDR3 sequence (DNA): TGTGCCAGCAGCTCGGGACAGGGAAAAACCGGGGAGCTGTTTTTT. Amino acids: CASSSGQGKTGELFF.

The V and J genes are TRBV5-1 and TRBJ2-5, with TRBD1 as a possible D gene (6 bases). In germline, CDR1 is SGHRS, CDR2 YFSETQ. The CDR3 loop spans 16 amino acids. Trimming took off 0 bases at V and 4 bases at J, with 16 bases between the two ends. In nucleotides, the CDR3 is TGCGCCAGCAGCTTGGAAGGCAGGGGTGGTTCAGAGACCCAGTACTTC. It yields the protein CASSLEGRGGSETQYF. Together with reference TRBV5-1 and TRBJ2-5, the CDR3 gives the full variable domain: KAGVTQTPRYLIKTRGQQVTLSCSPISGHRSVSWYQQTPGQGLQFLFEYFSETQRNKGNFPGRFSGRQFSNSRSEMNVSTLELGDSALYLCASSLEGRGGSETQYFGPGTRLLVL.

This clonotype appeared a few times. The genes are TRBV5-1 and TRBJ1-6, with D possibly being TRBD1 (5 bases). CDR3 length: 15 amino acids. Looked up from germline, CDR1 is SGHRS and CDR2 is YFSETQ. The V end was cut by 1 base, the J end by 8 bases, with 13 bases between. The CDR3 is CASSLSVTGDSPLHF. In DNA form, the CDR3 reads TGCGCCAGCAGCTTGTCAGTAACAGGAGATTCACCCCTCCACTTT.

The chain uses TRBV18 and TRBJ2-4; D gene ambiguous. Germline V gene lookup returns CDR1 KGHSH and CDR2 LQKENI. The CDR3 is made up of 15 amino acids. V dropped 0 bases and J dropped 9 bases, with 15 bases sitting between them. The CDR3 protein is CASSPPLDGDGIQYF. CDR3 bases: TGTGCCAGCTCACCACCCCTTGATGGAGACGGCATTCAGTACTTC.

This sequence joins TRBV7-8 and TRBJ2-1; D might be TRBD1 (5 bases). From germline, CDR1 is SGHVS and CDR2 FQNEAQ. Trimming cost V 4 bases and J 10 bases, with 14 bases left between them. The CDR3 is made up of 13 amino acids. As DNA, the CDR3 is TGTGCCAGCAGCTCCTGGGGCCCCTTGGAGCAGTTCTTC. Translated: CASSSWGPLEQFF.

This clonotype was recorded many times. J is TRBJ1-2 and V is TRBV12-3 or TRBV12-4; the D is unclear. Trimming removed 0 bases from V and 4 bases from J, with 9 bases in between. This CDR3 contains 14 residues. In nucleotides, the CDR3 is TGTGCCAGCAGTTTAGCAGGAGTTCTCTATGGCTACACCTTC. Amino acids: CASSLAGVLYGYTF.

This clonotype occurred many times. V is TRBV6-1 and J is TRBJ2-7; no clear D gene. Deletions cut 5 bases from V and 0 bases from J, with 8 bases between. Germline V CDR1 and CDR2: MNHNS, SASEGT. The CDR3 loop spans 13 amino acids. CDR3 sequence: CASSNGPSYEQYF. The CDR3 DNA reads TGTGCCAGCAGTAACGGGCCCTCCTACGAGCAGTACTTC.

This clonotype came up many times. The genes are TRBV7-3 and TRBJ2-1; D is ambiguous. Trimming left V 2 bases short and J 0 bases short, with 8 bases between. This CDR3 comprises 15 residues. CDR1 and CDR2 (germline): SGHTA, FQGTGA. This CDR3 is CASSLAASSYNEQFF. CDR3 nucleotide sequence: TGTGCCAGCAGCTTAGCGGCTAGCTCCTACAATGAGCAGTTCTTC. The full variable domain, completed using reference TRBV7-3 and TRBJ2-1, is GAGVSQTPSNKVTEKGKYVELRCDPISGHTALYWYRQSLGQGPEFLIYFQGTGAADDSGLPNDRFFAVRPEGSVSTLKIQRTERGDSAVYLCASSLAASSYNEQFFGPGTRLTVL.